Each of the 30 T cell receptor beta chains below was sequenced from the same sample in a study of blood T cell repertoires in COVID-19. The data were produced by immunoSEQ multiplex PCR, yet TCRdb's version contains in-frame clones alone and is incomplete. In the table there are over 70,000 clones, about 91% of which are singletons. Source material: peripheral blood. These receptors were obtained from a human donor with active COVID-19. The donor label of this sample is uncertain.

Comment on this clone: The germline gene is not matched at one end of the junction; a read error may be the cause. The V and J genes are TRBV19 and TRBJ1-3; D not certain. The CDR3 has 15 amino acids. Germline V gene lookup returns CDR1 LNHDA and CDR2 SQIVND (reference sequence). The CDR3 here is CASSIAHGTGNTIYF. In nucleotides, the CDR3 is TGTGCCAGTAGCATAGCTCACGGGACTGGAAACACCATATATTTT.

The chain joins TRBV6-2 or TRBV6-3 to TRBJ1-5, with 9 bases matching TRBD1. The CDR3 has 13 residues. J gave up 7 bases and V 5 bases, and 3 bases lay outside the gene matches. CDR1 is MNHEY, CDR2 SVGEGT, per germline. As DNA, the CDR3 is TGTGCCAGCAGTGGGACAGGGTCCCAGCCCCAGCATTTT. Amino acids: CASSGTGSQPQHF.

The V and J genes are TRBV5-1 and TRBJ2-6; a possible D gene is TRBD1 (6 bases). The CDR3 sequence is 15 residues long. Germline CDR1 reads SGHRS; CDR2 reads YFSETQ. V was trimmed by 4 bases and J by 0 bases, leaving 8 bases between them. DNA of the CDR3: TGCGCCAGCAGCCAGGACAGCTCTGGGGCCAACGTCCTGACTTTC. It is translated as CASSQDSSGANVLTF.

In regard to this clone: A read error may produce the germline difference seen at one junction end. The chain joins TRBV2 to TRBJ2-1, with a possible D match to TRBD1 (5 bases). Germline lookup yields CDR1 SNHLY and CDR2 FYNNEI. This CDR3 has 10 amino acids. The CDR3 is CAILDKEQFF. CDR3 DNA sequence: TGTGCCATCCTGGACAAGGAGCAGTTCTTC.

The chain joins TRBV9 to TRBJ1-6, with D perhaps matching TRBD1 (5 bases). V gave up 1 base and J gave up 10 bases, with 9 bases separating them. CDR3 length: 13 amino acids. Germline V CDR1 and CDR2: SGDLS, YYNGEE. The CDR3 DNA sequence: TGTGCCAGCAGCGTACAGGGCGAATCACCCCTCCACTTT. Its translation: CASSVQGESPLHF.

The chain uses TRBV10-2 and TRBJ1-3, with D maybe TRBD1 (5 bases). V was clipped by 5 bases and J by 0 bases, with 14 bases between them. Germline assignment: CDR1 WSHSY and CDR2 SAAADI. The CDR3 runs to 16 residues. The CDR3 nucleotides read TGCGCCAGCAGTCCGACAGCCCGATCCTCTGGAAACACCATATATTTT. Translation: CASSPTARSSGNTIYF.

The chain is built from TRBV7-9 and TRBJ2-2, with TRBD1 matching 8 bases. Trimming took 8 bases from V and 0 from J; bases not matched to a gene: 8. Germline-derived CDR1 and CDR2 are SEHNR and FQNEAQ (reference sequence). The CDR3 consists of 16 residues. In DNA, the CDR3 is TGTGCCAGCTCTGACAGGGGATCAGCGAACACCGGGGAGCTGTTTTTT. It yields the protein CASSDRGSANTGELFF.

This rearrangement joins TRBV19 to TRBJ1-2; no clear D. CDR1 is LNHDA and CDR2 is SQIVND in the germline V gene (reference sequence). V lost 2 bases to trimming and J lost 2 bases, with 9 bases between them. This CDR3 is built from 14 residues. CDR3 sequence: CASSIMWQNYGYTF. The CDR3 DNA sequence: TGTGCCAGTAGTATAATGTGGCAGAACTATGGCTACACCTTC.

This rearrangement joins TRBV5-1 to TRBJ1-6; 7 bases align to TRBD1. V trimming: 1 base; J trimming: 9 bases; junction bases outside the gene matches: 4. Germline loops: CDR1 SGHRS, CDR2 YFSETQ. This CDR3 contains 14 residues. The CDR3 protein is CASSLSQGGSPLHF. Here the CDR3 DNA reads TGCGCCAGCAGCTTGAGCCAGGGGGGTTCACCCCTCCACTTT. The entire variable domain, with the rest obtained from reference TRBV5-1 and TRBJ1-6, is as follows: KAGVTQTPRYLIKTRGQQVTLSCSPISGHRSVSWYQQTPGQGLQFLFEYFSETQRNKGNFPGRFSGRQFSNSRSEMNVSTLELGDSALYLCASSLSQGGSPLHFGNGTRLTVT.

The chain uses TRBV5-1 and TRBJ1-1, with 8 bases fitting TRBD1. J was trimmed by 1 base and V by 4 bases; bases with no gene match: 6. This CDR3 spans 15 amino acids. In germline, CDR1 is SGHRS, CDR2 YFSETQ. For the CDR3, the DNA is TGCGCCAGCAGCCCGGCCGGGACAGGGAACACTGAAGCTTTCTTT. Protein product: CASSPAGTGNTEAFF.

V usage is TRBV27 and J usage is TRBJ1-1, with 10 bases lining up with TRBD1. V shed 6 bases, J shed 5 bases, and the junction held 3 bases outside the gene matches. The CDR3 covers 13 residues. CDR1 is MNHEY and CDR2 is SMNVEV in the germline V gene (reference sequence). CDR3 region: CASRTGGATEAFF. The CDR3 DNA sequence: TGTGCCAGCAGGACAGGGGGCGCAACTGAAGCTTTCTTT.

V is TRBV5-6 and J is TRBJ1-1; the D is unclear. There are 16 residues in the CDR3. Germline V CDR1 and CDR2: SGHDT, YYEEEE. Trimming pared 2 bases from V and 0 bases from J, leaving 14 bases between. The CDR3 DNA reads TGTGCCAGCAGCTTATATCGGGAGATCCTGAACACTGAAGCTTTCTTT. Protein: CASSLYREILNTEAFF.

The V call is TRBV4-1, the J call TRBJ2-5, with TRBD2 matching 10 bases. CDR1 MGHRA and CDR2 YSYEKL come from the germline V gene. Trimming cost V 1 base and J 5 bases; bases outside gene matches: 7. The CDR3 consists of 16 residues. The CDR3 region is CASSQALAGGMETQYF. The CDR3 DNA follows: TGCGCCAGCAGCCAAGCATTAGCGGGGGGAATGGAGACCCAGTACTTC.

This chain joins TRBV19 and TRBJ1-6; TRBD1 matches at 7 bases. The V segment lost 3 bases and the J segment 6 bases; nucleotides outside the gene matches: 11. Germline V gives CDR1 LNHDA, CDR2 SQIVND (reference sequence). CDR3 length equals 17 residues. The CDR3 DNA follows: TGTGCCAGTAGTATCTCCGGGACAGCATCTTCTAATTCACCCCTCCACTTT. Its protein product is CASSISGTASSNSPLHF. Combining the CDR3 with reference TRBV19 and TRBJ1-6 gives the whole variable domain DGGITQSPKYLFRKEGQNVTLSCEQNLNHDAMYWYRQDPGQGLRLIYYSQIVNDFQKGDIAEGYSVSREKKESFPLTVTSAQKNPTAFYLCASSISGTASSNSPLHFGNGTRLTVT.

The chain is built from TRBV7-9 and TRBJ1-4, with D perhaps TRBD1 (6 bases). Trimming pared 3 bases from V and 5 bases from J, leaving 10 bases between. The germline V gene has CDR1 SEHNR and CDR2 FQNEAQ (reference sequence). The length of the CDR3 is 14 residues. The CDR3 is CASSLDSQNEKLFF. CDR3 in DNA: TGTGCCAGCAGCTTGGACAGCCAAAATGAAAAACTGTTTTTT.

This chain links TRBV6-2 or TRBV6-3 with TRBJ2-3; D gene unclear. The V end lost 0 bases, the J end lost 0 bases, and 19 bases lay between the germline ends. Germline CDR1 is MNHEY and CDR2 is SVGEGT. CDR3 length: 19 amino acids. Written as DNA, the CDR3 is TGTGCCAGCAGTTACTCGACAAGGCCATCTGCCGATAGCACAGATACGCAGTATTTT. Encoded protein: CASSYSTRPSADSTDTQYF.

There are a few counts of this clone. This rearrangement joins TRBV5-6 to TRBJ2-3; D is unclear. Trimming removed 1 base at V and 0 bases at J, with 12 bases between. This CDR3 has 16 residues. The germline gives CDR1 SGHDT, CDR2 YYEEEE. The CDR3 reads CASSLYRAASTDTQYF. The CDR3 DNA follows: TGTGCCAGCAGCTTGTATCGAGCCGCTAGCACAGATACGCAGTATTTT.

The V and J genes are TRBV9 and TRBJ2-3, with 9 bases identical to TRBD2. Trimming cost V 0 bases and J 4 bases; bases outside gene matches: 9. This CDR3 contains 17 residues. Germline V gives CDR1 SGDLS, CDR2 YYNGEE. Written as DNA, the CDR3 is TGTGCCAGCAGCGTAGTAGGAGCGGGGGGAGAGGCAGATACGCAGTATTTT. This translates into CASSVVGAGGEADTQYF.

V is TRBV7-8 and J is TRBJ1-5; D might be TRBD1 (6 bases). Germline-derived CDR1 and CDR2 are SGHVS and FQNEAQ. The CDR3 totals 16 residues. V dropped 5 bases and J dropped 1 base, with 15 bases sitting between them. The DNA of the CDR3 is TGTGCCAGCAGCCCAAGACAGGCGCAAAGCAATCAGCCCCAGCATTTT. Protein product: CASSPRQAQSNQPQHF.

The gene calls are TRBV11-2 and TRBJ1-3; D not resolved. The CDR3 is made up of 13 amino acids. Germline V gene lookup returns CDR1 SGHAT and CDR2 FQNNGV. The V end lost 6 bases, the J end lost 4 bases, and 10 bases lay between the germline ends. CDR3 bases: TGTGCCAGCAGAACGATAGCAGGAAACACCATATATTTT. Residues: CASRTIAGNTIYF.

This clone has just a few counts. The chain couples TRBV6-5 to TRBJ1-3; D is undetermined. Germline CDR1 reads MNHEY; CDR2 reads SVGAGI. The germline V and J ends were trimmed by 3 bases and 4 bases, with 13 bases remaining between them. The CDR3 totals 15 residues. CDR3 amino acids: CASSYAPEWGNTIYF. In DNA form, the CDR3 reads TGTGCCAGCAGTTATGCCCCGGAGTGGGGAAACACCATATATTTT.

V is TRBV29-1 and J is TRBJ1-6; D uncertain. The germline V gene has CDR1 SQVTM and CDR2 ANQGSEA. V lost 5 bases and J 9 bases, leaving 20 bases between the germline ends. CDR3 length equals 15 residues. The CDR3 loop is CSVSVDHPGSSPLHF. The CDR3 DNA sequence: TGCAGCGTTTCTGTCGACCACCCAGGTAGTTCACCCCTCCACTTT.

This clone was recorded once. The CDR3 loop is CAGVGDRGNTDTQYF. The CDR3 nucleotides are TGTGCCGGGGTAGGGGACAGGGGTAACACAGATACGCAGTATTTT. The chain carries TRBV2 and TRBJ2-3; TRBD1 matches at 10 bases. In germline, CDR1 is SNHLY, CDR2 FYNNEI. Unmatched junction bases numbered 10, after V lost 11 bases and J lost 2 bases. This CDR3 is built from 15 residues.

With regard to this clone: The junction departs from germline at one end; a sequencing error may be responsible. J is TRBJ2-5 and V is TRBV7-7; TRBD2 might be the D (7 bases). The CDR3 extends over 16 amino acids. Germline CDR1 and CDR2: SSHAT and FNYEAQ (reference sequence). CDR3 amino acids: CASSLGGRGFQETQYF. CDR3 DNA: TGTGCTAGCAGCTTGGGGGGGCGAGGGTTTCAAGAGACCCAGTACTTC.

CDR3 in amino acids: CSVSTSNAGELFF. The DNA of the CDR3 is TGCAGCGTTTCGACTAGTAATGCCGGGGAGCTGTTTTTT. The chain joins TRBV29-1 to TRBJ2-2; TRBD2 is a possible D gene (6 bases). Trimming took off 5 bases at V and 6 bases at J, with 13 bases between the two ends. Per the germline V gene, CDR1 is SQVTM and CDR2 is ANQGSEA. The CDR3 has 13 amino acids.

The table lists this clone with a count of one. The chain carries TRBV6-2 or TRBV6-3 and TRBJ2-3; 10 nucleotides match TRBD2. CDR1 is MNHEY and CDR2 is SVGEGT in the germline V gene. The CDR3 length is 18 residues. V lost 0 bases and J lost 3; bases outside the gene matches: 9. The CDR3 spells CASSYSKGSGGLTDTQYF. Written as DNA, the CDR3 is TGTGCCAGCAGTTACTCGAAAGGTAGCGGGGGGCTAACAGATACGCAGTATTTT.

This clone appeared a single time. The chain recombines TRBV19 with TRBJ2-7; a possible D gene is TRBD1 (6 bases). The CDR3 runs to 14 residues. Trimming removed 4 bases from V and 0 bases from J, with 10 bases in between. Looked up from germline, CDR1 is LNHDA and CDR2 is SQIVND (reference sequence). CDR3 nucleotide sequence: TGTGCCAGTAGTAGACAGGCGAGCTCCTACGAGCAGTACTTC. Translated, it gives CASSRQASSYEQYF.

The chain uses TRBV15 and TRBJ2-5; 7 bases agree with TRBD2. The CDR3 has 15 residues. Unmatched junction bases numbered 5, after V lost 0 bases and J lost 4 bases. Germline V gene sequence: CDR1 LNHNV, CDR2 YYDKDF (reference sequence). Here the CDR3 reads CATSREAGELETQYF. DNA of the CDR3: TGTGCCACCAGCAGAGAGGCGGGAGAACTAGAGACCCAGTACTTC.

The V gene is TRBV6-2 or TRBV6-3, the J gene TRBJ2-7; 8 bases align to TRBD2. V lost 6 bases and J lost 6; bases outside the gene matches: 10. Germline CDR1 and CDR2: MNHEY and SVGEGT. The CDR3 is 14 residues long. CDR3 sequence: CASSSGGHFGEQYF. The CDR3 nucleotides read TGTGCCAGCAGCAGCGGGGGCCATTTCGGCGAGCAGTACTTC.

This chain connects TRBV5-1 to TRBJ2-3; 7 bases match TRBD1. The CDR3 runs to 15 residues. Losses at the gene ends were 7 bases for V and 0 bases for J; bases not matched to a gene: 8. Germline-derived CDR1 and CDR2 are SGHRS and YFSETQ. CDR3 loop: CASAPQGSSTDTQYF. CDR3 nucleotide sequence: TGCGCCAGCGCCCCACAGGGGTCCAGCACAGATACGCAGTATTTT.